These 9 T cell receptor beta chains were all obtained from the same sample, sequenced in a study of cytotoxic CD8 clonotypes in ibrutinib-treated CLL. Clones were sequenced by immunoSEQ multiplex PCR, and TCRdb holds only the in-frame ones, with some missing. Among approximately 210,000 clones listed, about two thirds were seen once. This material consisted of PBMCs, taken after 24 months of ibrutinib treatment. These receptor sequences come from a human donor with chronic lymphocytic leukemia.

The table lists this clone with a few counts. The chain carries TRBV19 and TRBJ2-7; 8 bases line up with TRBD2. Germline values: CDR1 LNHDA, CDR2 SQIVND (reference sequence). Trimming cost V 5 bases and J 6 bases; bases outside gene matches: 15. This CDR3 has 16 amino acids. CDR3 residues: CASSAQGLGVPFEQYF. For the CDR3, the DNA is TGTGCCAGTAGTGCGCAGGGACTAGGGGTTCCCTTCGAGCAGTACTTC.

V is TRBV27 and J is TRBJ2-7; TRBD2 aligns across 14 bases. The V and J ends lost 1 base and 7 bases, in that order; junction bases with no gene match: 12. Germline V lookup: CDR1 MNHEY, CDR2 SMNVEV (reference sequence). CDR3 length: 18 residues. The CDR3 nucleotides read TGTGCCAGCAGTTTATTGTCGCCCGGACTAGCGGGAGGTGGGGAGCAGTACTTC. Its protein product is CASSLLSPGLAGGGEQYF.

Comment on this clone: Different DNA sequences within this sample yield the same CDR3. This chain uses TRBV9 with TRBJ2-2; the D is unclear. The CDR3 has 14 residues. V was pared by 4 bases and J by 0 bases, with 7 bases between. Germline V gene sequence: CDR1 SGDLS, CDR2 YYNGEE. CDR3 sequence: CASSPSPNTGELFF. In nucleotides, the CDR3 is TGTGCCAGCAGCCCAAGTCCGAACACCGGGGAGCTGTTTTTT.

The genes are TRBV4-1 and TRBJ2-3, with 8 bases aligning to TRBD2. CDR3 length: 16 amino acids. Germline CDR1 MGHRA, CDR2 YSYEKL. V dropped 4 bases and J dropped 9; count of bases not matched to a gene: 15. CDR3 DNA sequence: TGCGCCAGCAGCCCCTTATTGCGGGAGGCCTTGCGCACGCAGTATTTT. It yields the protein CASSPLLREALRTQYF.

The rearrangement uses TRBV7-9 and TRBJ2-7; possible D gene TRBD2, 5 bases. V was clipped by 5 bases and J by 6 bases, with 11 bases between them. In germline, CDR1 is SEHNR, CDR2 FQNEAQ (reference sequence). CDR3 length equals 12 residues. The CDR3 loop is CASSPGFVEQYF. The CDR3 DNA reads TGTGCCAGCAGCCCGGGATTCGTCGAGCAGTACTTC.

The chain has TRBV5-4 and TRBJ1-1; maybe TRBD1 (5 bases). The ends were cut back, 4 bases at V and 5 bases at J, with 12 bases in the middle. Per the germline V gene, CDR1 is SGHNT and CDR2 is YYREEE (reference sequence). The CDR3 is made up of 13 amino acids. In DNA, the CDR3 is TGTGCCAGCAGCAGCAGGGTAGGGACTGAAGCTTTCTTT. Its protein product is CASSSRVGTEAFF.

The rearrangement joins TRBV7-9 to TRBJ2-6, with D possibly matching TRBD1 (6 bases). CDR1 and CDR2 (germline): SEHNR, FQNEAQ (reference sequence). The CDR3 is 19 residues long. Between the trimmed V and J ends, which lost 5 bases and 0 bases, there was a span of 20 bases. CDR3 DNA: TGTGCCAGCAGCCGAACAGGGTTTTCCCCTCTCTCTGGGGCCAACGTCCTGACTTTC. Translation: CASSRTGFSPLSGANVLTF.

This clone was picked up a small number of times. The chain employs TRBV7-6 and TRBJ2-3, with TRBD2 matching 9 bases. The CDR3 sequence is 16 residues long. Looked up from germline, CDR1 is SGHVS and CDR2 is FNYEAQ. V lost 2 bases to trimming and J lost 2 bases; unmatched junction nucleotides: 5. The CDR3 is CASSLRLAGTTDTQYF. In DNA form, the CDR3 reads TGTGCCAGCAGCTTACGTCTAGCGGGGACCACAGATACGCAGTATTTT.

The chain combines TRBV7-8 with TRBJ2-2; D might be TRBD2 (5 bases). V lost 0 bases and J lost 0, with 5 bases in between. Germline V CDR1 and CDR2: SGHVS, FQNEAQ. The CDR3 is made up of 15 amino acids. The CDR3 loop is CASSLAGANTGELFF. The CDR3 DNA is TGTGCCAGCAGCTTAGCGGGAGCGAACACCGGGGAGCTGTTTTTT.